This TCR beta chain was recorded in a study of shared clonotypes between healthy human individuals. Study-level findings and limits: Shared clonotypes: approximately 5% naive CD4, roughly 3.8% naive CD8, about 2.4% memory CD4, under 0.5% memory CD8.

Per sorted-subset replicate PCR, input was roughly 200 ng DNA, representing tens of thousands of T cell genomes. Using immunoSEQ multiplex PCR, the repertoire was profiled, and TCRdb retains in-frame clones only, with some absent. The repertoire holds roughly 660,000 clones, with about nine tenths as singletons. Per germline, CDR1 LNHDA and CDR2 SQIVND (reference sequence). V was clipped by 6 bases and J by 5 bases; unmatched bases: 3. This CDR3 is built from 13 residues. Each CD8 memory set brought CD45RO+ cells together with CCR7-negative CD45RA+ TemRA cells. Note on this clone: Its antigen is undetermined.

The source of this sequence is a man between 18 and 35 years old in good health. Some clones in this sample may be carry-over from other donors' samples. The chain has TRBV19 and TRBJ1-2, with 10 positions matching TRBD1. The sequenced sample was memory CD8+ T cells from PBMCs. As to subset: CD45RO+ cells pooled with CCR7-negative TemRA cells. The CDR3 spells CASSLGQGYGYTF. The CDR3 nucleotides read TGTGCCAGTAGCCTGGGACAGGGGTATGGCTACACCTTC.